A single TCR beta chain is shown here with its context. Its antigen is still unknown. Per-base qualities were not stored, and no clone one base away is much larger. This record belongs to a study of blood T cell repertoires in COVID-19 (TCRdb year 2020). Study-wide context: Samples from collaborators originated in the United States, Italy and Spain and spanned both the acute and convalescent phases of COVID-19. HLA class I and class II types, where available, came from metadata supplied by the sample provider rather than from assay-based typing. The samples were drawn from the first 160 participants of the ongoing ImmuneRACE study and from roughly 1,300 subjects provided by 6 global collaborators. The dataset comprised deeply sampled blood TCRbeta repertoires from subjects exposed to, actively infected with, or recovered from COVID-19. The repertoires were made available in a free public database intended to serve as a resource for research on the immune response to SARS-CoV-2. The material from the prospective study consisted of cDNA or gDNA derived from T cells, B-cell-depleted T cells, or PBMCs. The sample metadata nearly always contained a de-identified subject ID, COVID-19 status, age in years and sex. Findings and caveats that apply to the study as a whole: The quantity of clinical and demographic metadata differed by source and by participant and was supplied without curation.

TCRbeta CDR3 regions were amplified from genomic DNA using the immunoSEQ Assay, a bias-controlled multiplex PCR. As for how the authors treated the data: Nucleated cell counts per sample were estimated from amplification of reference gene primers within the assay. Sequence reads were collapsed and filtered to measure the absolute abundance of every unique TCRbeta CDR3 rearrangement. For each sample, productive Simpson clonality was calculated as the square root of Simpson's diversity index over productive rearrangements. TCRdb's version of the immuneACCESS table is confined to in-frame rearrangements and falls short of the full clone set. An unresolved V gene accounts for under half of the shortfall where checked; the remainder is of unknown origin. Clone size and the V and J calls come from that table; the DNA yielded D and trimming. This sample is represented by 200,000 to 250,000 clones; about 79% of them were singletons. The top ten constitute about 10% of the sample.

Sequences LNHDA (CDR1) and SQIVND (CDR2) are obtained from the germline V gene (reference sequence). Trimmed from V: 5 bases; trimmed from J: 5 bases; junction bases lacking a gene match: 7. The CDR3 starts with the cysteine, ends with the phenylalanine, and has 14 residues. Left in the record is the CDR3 DNA by itself, 42 bases read in frame from the first base. Collaborating institutions collected whole blood in K2EDTA tubes following their own protocols. For TCRbeta analysis, collaborators shipped samples in one of three forms: frozen whole blood, isolated PBMCs, or DNA extracted from either of those sample types.

Recombination joined TRBV19 with TRBJ1-1, with 8 bases in between that match TRBD1. The sequence came from a man between 45 and 60 years old with active or convalescent COVID-19. Sequencing was performed on peripheral blood. The DNA sequence is TGTGCCAGTAGTCCCGACAGGGGCGAGACTGAAGCTTTCTTT. Its amino acids are CASSPDRGETEAFF.